Listed here are 9 T cell receptor beta chains from one sample, sequenced in a study of shared T cell receptors in the human thymus. Only in-frame clones appear in the TCRdb table, and some are missing; sequencing was by immunoSEQ multiplex PCR. The sample records approximately 490,000 clones, approximately 80% being singletons. This sample was also put to use in a study of human thymus T cells.

The sequencing input was thymocytes. Receptors were obtained from a boy under two years old with a congenital heart defect.

The CDR3 DNA sequence: TGTGCCAGCAGTTTCCCCCTTAACGAGCAGTACTTC. This sequence encodes CASSFPLNEQYF. This rearrangement joins TRBV28 to TRBJ2-7; no firm D call. The ends were cut back, 3 bases at V and 5 bases at J, with 8 bases in the middle. The germline gives CDR1 MDHEN, CDR2 SYDVKM. The CDR3 consists of 12 residues. The variable domain in full, completed from reference TRBV28 and TRBJ2-7, reads DVKVTQSSRYLVKRTGEKVFLECVQDMDHENMFWYRQDPGLGLRLIYFSYDVKMKEKGDIPEGYSVSREKKERFSLILESASTNQTSMYLCASSFPLNEQYFGPGTRLTVT.

The chain joins TRBV4-1 to TRBJ2-7; TRBD2 matches 11 bases. The V segment lost 3 bases and the J segment 3 bases; nucleotides outside the gene matches: 7. CDR1 and CDR2 (germline): MGHRA, YSYEKL. This CDR3 has 16 amino acids. CDR3 residues: CASSQMGLAEIYEQYF. The CDR3 nucleotides are TGCGCCAGCAGCCAGATGGGACTAGCGGAGATCTACGAGCAGTACTTC.

This clone turned up a few times. This sequence joins TRBV5-6 and TRBJ2-7, with TRBD1 matching over 10 bases. This CDR3 has 14 amino acids. Germline-derived CDR1 and CDR2 are SGHDT and YYEEEE. The ends lost 1 base at V and 5 bases at J; junction bases unmatched: 3. The CDR3 DNA is TGTGCCAGCAGCTTGATGGGACAGGGGAACGAGCAGTACTTC. This gives the protein CASSLMGQGNEQYF. Full variable domain (remainder filled in from reference TRBV5-6 and TRBJ2-7): DAGVTQSPTHLIKTRGQQVTLRCSPKSGHDTVSWYQQALGQGPQFIFQYYEEEERQRGNFPDRFSGHQFPNYSSELNVNALLLGDSALYLCASSLMGQGNEQYFGPGTRLTVT.

The CDR3, as DNA: TGTGCCAGCAGTTCAACAGGGGAAAGATATGGCTACACCTTC. It specifies CASSSTGERYGYTF. V usage is TRBV27 and J usage is TRBJ1-2, with 7 bases fitting TRBD1. Losses at the gene ends were 4 bases for V and 5 bases for J; bases not matched to a gene: 7. Per the germline V gene, CDR1 is MNHEY and CDR2 is SMNVEV (reference sequence). CDR3 length: 14 residues.

This rearrangement joins TRBV4-3 to TRBJ2-1, with 10 bases that match TRBD2. Losses at the gene ends were 1 base for V and 4 bases for J; bases not matched to a gene: 7. This CDR3 contains 17 residues. From germline, CDR1 is LGHNA and CDR2 YSLEER. The CDR3 DNA reads as TGCGCCAGCAGCCAAGTGGGGAGGACTAGCGGATACAATGAGCAGTTCTTC. This sequence encodes CASSQVGRTSGYNEQFF.

The gene calls are TRBV18 and TRBJ2-7, with D tentatively TRBD2 (5 bases). The germline V gene has CDR1 KGHSH and CDR2 LQKENI. The CDR3 spans 14 residues. Trimming shortened V by 0 bases and J by 6 bases, and 12 bases separated the two germline ends. The CDR3 loop is CASSPPSDRGEQYF. CDR3 in DNA: TGTGCCAGCTCACCACCCAGCGATCGGGGCGAGCAGTACTTC.

J is TRBJ2-7 and V is TRBV19, with 9 bases lining up with TRBD1. The V gene's germline CDR1 is LNHDA and CDR2 SQIVND (reference sequence). CDR3 size: 14 residues. Germline trimming cut 5 bases from V and 2 bases from J; bases unmatched to any gene: 4. DNA of the CDR3: TGTGCCAGTAGTCCCAGACAGGGGGCCTACGAGCAGTACTTC. Translation gives CASSPRQGAYEQYF.

This chain joins TRBV28 and TRBJ1-1; 9 nucleotides match TRBD1. The CDR3 covers 17 residues. The junction had 10 bases not matched to a gene; V was cut back by 5 bases and J by 0 bases. Germline-derived CDR1 and CDR2 are MDHEN and SYDVKM. CDR3 region: CASSAYSGTGMNTEAFF. The CDR3 bases are TGTGCCAGCAGTGCCTATTCCGGGACAGGGATGAACACTGAAGCTTTCTTT. The whole variable domain, remainder taken from reference TRBV28 and TRBJ1-1, is DVKVTQSSRYLVKRTGEKVFLECVQDMDHENMFWYRQDPGLGLRLIYFSYDVKMKEKGDIPEGYSVSREKKERFSLILESASTNQTSMYLCASSAYSGTGMNTEAFFGQGTRLTVV.

The gene calls are TRBV27 and TRBJ2-7; 7 positions match TRBD1. V gave up 6 bases and J gave up 2 bases; unmatched junction bases: 10. Germline CDR1 is MNHEY and CDR2 is SMNVEV (reference sequence). This CDR3 has 15 amino acids. The CDR3 region is CASSPSGGYAYEQYF. The DNA of the CDR3 is TGTGCCAGCAGCCCTTCAGGGGGTTATGCCTACGAGCAGTACTTC.